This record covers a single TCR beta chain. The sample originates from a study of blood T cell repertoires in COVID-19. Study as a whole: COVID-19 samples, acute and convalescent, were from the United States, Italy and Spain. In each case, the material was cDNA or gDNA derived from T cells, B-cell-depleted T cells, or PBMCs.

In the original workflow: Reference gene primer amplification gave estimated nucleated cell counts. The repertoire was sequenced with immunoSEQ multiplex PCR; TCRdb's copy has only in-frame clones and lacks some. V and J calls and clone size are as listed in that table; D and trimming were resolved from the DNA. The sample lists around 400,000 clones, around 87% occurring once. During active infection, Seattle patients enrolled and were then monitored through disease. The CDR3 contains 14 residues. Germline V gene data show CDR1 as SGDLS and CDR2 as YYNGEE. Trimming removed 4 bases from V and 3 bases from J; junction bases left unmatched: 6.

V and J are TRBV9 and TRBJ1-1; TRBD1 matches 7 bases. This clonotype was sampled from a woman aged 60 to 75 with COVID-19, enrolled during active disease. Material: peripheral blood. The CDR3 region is CASSPGGSDTEAFF. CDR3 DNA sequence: TGTGCCAGCAGCCCAGGGGGGTCGGACACTGAAGCTTTCTTT.